Below, 12 T cell receptor beta chains from the same sample are listed, as sequenced in a study of CD8 T cells in Susac syndrome. It was with random hexamers that about 0.45 to 1 ug RNA was reverse transcribed. TCRdb reprocessed the immunoSEQ multiplex PCR reads with MiXCR, giving one entry per CDR3 protein. Found here are a few hundred thousand distinct CDR3 sequences, 95% of them singletons; the top ten hold roughly 0.1%. Sequencing input: CD4+ T cells from PBMCs. These receptors were obtained from a human donor with multiple sclerosis.

The count of this clonotype is one. The rearrangement joins TRBV3-1 to TRBJ2-3, with TRBD2 matching 7 bases. Germline V lookup: CDR1 LGHDT, CDR2 YNNKEL (reference sequence). The CDR3 has 14 residues. Trimming cost V 5 bases and J 5 bases; bases outside gene matches: 7. The CDR3 sequence is CASSFGGRGDTQYF. The CDR3 region has the DNA TGTGCCAGCAGCTTCGGCGGGAGAGGAGATACGCAGTATTTT.

This clonotype is a singleton in its sample. The V gene is TRBV29-1, the J gene TRBJ2-3; D is unresolved. The germline CDR1 and CDR2 sequences are SQVTM and ANQGSEA. The CDR3 is made up of 14 amino acids. Trimming cost V 7 bases and J 3 bases, with 17 bases left between them. CDR3 protein: CSARPWTVTDTQYF. CDR3 nucleotides: TGCAGCGCCCGTCCCTGGACGGTTACAGATACGCAGTATTTT.

This chain joins TRBV3-1 and TRBJ2-2, with 8 bases lining up with TRBD2. The CDR3 contains 16 residues. Germline V lookup: CDR1 LGHDT, CDR2 YNNKEL (reference sequence). Trimming removed 1 base from V and 3 bases from J; junction bases left unmatched: 4. DNA for the CDR3: TGTGCCAGCAGCCAAGTTACTAGCGGACACACCGGGGAGCTGTTTTTT. Protein product: CASSQVTSGHTGELFF.

This clonotype was seen a handful of times. V usage is TRBV12-3 or TRBV12-4 and J usage is TRBJ2-1; 10 positions match TRBD2. The CDR3 consists of 15 residues. Losses at the gene ends were 1 base for V and 8 bases for J; bases not matched to a gene: 5. The CDR3 here is CASSLGTSGWDEQFF. The CDR3 DNA reads TGTGCCAGCAGTTTAGGGACTAGCGGTTGGGATGAGCAGTTCTTC.

The chain carries TRBV28 and TRBJ2-7; D gene unclear. Trimming took off 3 bases at V and 7 bases at J, with 10 bases between the two ends. The CDR3 is made up of 12 amino acids. CDR1 and CDR2 from the germline V gene are MDHEN and SYDVKM. Here the CDR3 reads CASSLPGPEQYF. In DNA, the CDR3 is TGTGCCAGCAGTTTGCCAGGCCCGGAGCAGTACTTC.

This chain links TRBV6-4 with TRBJ2-2; perhaps TRBD2 as D (6 bases). The V gene's germline CDR1 is MRHNA and CDR2 SNTAGT. CDR3 length: 13 residues. The V gene lost 6 bases and the J gene lost 5 bases, with 10 bases spanning the gap. CDR3 DNA sequence: TGTGCCAGCAGCGGGAGTCAGACCGGGGAGCTGTTTTTT. Encoded protein: CASSGSQTGELFF.

The chain carries TRBV30 and TRBJ2-5; TRBD1 aligns across 9 bases. The ends lost 7 bases at V and 5 bases at J; junction bases unmatched: 17. This CDR3 is built from 16 residues. The germline CDR1 and CDR2 sequences are GTSNPN and SVGIG (reference sequence). The CDR3 reads CAYSGTGRKNRETQYF. The CDR3 region has the DNA TGTGCCTACTCCGGGACAGGGAGGAAAAATAGGGAGACCCAGTACTTC.

J is TRBJ1-1 and V is TRBV14; no clear D. This CDR3 has 13 amino acids. Germline assignment: CDR1 SGHDN and CDR2 FVKESK. V lost 3 bases, J lost 7 bases, and 12 bases lay in between. CDR3 residues: CASSQTSGSEAFF. Here the CDR3 DNA reads TGTGCCAGCAGCCAGACCTCGGGGAGTGAAGCTTTCTTT. The full variable domain, with the rest looked up from reference TRBV14 and TRBJ1-1, is EAGVTQFPSHSVIEKGQTVTLRCDPISGHDNLYWYRRVMGKEIKFLLHFVKESKQDESGMPNNRFLAERTGGTYSTLKVQPAELEDSGVYFCASSQTSGSEAFFGQGTRLTVV.

This chain joins TRBV19 and TRBJ1-1; TRBD1 matches 7 bases. This CDR3 has 14 amino acids. V lost 7 bases, J lost 6 bases, and 11 bases stayed unmatched. The germline gives CDR1 LNHDA, CDR2 SQIVND (reference sequence). In DNA, the CDR3 is TGTGCCAGTAATCATGGAGGGGGCGGGCCTGAAGCTTTCTTT. Translation: CASNHGGGGPEAFF.

The chain employs TRBV5-1 and TRBJ1-2; a possible D gene is TRBD1 (5 bases). Trimming removed 2 bases from V and 0 bases from J, with 11 bases in between. This CDR3 contains 15 residues. Germline assignment: CDR1 SGHRS and CDR2 YFSETQ. The CDR3 region is CASSFRDPSNYGYTF. As DNA, the CDR3 is TGCGCCAGCAGCTTCCGGGACCCCTCTAACTATGGCTACACCTTC.

The gene calls are TRBV10-3 and TRBJ2-5; D gene ambiguous. The ends were cut back, 8 bases at V and 0 bases at J, with 7 bases in the middle. This CDR3 region has 12 residues. Germline loops: CDR1 ENHRY, CDR2 SYGVKD. As DNA, the CDR3 is TGTGCCATCGCTGACTACCAAGAGACCCAGTACTTC. It translates to CAIADYQETQYF.

V is TRBV12-1 and J is TRBJ1-2. TRBV12-1 is annotated as a pseudogene. This CDR3 region has 16 residues. The CDR3 sequence is CASSHSTRLNTYGYTF. Written as DNA, the CDR3 is TGTGCCAGCAGCCACTCAACCCGACTCAATACCTATGGCTACACCTTC.